In its sample, the clone carrying this T cell receptor beta chain was seen many times. Its antigen remains unknown. This record comes from a study of CD8 T cells in ankylosing spondylitis. Study-level results: Apparently characteristic of ankylosing spondylitis blood was a TCR beta motif (under ten highly homologous variants).

The CDR3 covers 14 residues. V lost 1 base and J 4 bases, leaving 10 bases between the germline ends. The germline V gene encodes CDR1 LNHDA and CDR2 SQIVND (reference sequence). Each TCR beta library was made by quantitative 5'-RACE that incorporated molecular barcodes. TCRdb reprocessed the 5' RACE reads with MiXCR, giving one entry per CDR3 protein. The data show tens of thousands of distinct CDR3 sequences, 4.5% to 6% seen once. V usage is TRBV19 and J usage is TRBJ1-1, with D tentatively TRBD1 (6 bases). This receptor was taken from a male donor with ankylosing spondylitis or in good health (not recorded which). Sequences were obtained from blood, either unsorted or a sorted T cell fraction (not recorded which). CDR3 sequence reads: CASSIGIQGTEAFF. In nucleotides, the CDR3 is TGTGCCAGTAGTATAGGAATACAGGGCACTGAAGCTTTCTTT.